One and the same sample provided the 22 T cell receptor beta chains below, sequenced in a study of blood T cells in healthy people across ages. Sample-barcoded 5' priming and a J-beta primer mix drove a second PCR of about 6 to 12 cycles. TCRdb analysed the 5' RACE reads with MiXCR anew, one entry per CDR3 protein. The table shows fewer than 2 million distinct CDR3 sequences, with roughly 43% occurring only once. Sequenced material: blood. The receptors were gathered from a human donor in good health.

This clonotype has a handful of counts. The chain combines TRBV7-2 with TRBJ2-5; no clear D gene. CDR3 length equals 15 residues. From germline, CDR1 is SGHTA and CDR2 FQGNSA. V lost 4 bases, J lost 2 bases, and 14 bases lay in between. The CDR3 coding sequence is TGTGCCAGCAGCTCCTTCCCCTCTAGACAAGAGACCCAGTACTTC. It codes for CASSSFPSRQETQYF. The full variable domain, in which reference TRBV7-2 and TRBJ2-5 provide the parts outside the CDR3, is GAGVSQSPSNKVTEKGKDVELRCDPISGHTALYWYRQSLGQGLEFLIYFQGNSAPDKSGLPSDRFSAERTGGSVSTLTIQRTQQEDSAVYLCASSSFPSRQETQYFGPGTRLLVL.

The table lists this clonotype with a few counts. The chain combines TRBV6-5 with TRBJ1-1, with TRBD1 matching 8 bases. The CDR3 length is 16 residues. V shed 4 bases and J 5 bases; nucleotides not matched to a gene: 12. The germline V gene encodes CDR1 MNHEY and CDR2 SVGAGI. The CDR3 DNA is TGTGCCAGCAGTTCCCACCTCGGACAGGGAGGGACTGAAGCTTTCTTT. This encodes CASSSHLGQGGTEAFF.

The CDR3 spells CASSPAVGVWGSNQPQHF. CDR3 nucleotides: TGTGCCAGCAGTCCGGCTGTAGGGGTCTGGGGTAGCAATCAGCCCCAGCATTTT. The chain joins TRBV4-2 to TRBJ1-5; D might be TRBD1 (5 bases). Germline V CDR1 and CDR2: LGHNA, YNFKEQ. The V end lost 6 bases, the J end lost 0 bases, and 21 bases lay between the germline ends. There are 18 residues in the CDR3.

This chain joins TRBV6-2 or TRBV6-3 and TRBJ2-1, with 15 bases lining up with TRBD2. Germline lookup yields CDR1 MNHEY and CDR2 SVGEGT. The junction had 11 bases not matched to a gene; V was cut back by 7 bases and J by 4 bases. The CDR3 is 18 residues long. CDR3 amino acids: CASKPPGTSGGPYNEQFF. CDR3 DNA: TGTGCCAGCAAGCCTCCCGGGACTAGCGGGGGGCCTTACAATGAGCAGTTCTTC.

V gene TRBV20-1 combines with J gene TRBJ2-2, with D perhaps TRBD1 or TRBD2 (5 bases each). With 6 bases removed from V and 5 bases from J, the gap between germline ends came to 16 bases. CDR1 is DFQATT, CDR2 SNEGSKA, per germline (reference sequence). CDR3 size: 14 residues. The CDR3 reads CSARRGPGTGELFF. The CDR3 DNA sequence: TGCAGTGCCCGTCGGGGTCCAGGGACCGGGGAGCTGTTTTTT.

This chain connects TRBV5-6 to TRBJ2-1; 7 nucleotides match TRBD1. CDR1 is SGHDT and CDR2 is YYEEEE in the germline V gene. Unmatched junction bases numbered 6, after V lost 0 bases and J lost 12 bases. CDR3 length: 13 amino acids. Here the CDR3 DNA reads TGTGCCAGCAGCTTGGCAGGGGGTATTGGGCAGTTCTTC. Its protein is CASSLAGGIGQFF.

In the case of this clonotype: This likely comes from a read error, as the CDR3 has no conserved phenylalanine or tryptophan at its end. V is TRBV7-3 and J is TRBJ2-5; D is uncertain. Per germline, CDR1 SGHTA and CDR2 FQGTGA. V was shortened by 1 base and J by 6 bases, with 9 bases between the two germline ends. The CDR3 runs 13 residues. The CDR3 is CASSLRVGKTQYC. The CDR3, as DNA: TGTGCCAGCAGCTTAAGGGTTGGGAAGACCCAGTACTGC.

This chain links TRBV5-1 with TRBJ2-1; TRBD2 matches at 9 bases. CDR3 length: 16 amino acids. Germline V CDR1 and CDR2: SGHRS, YFSETQ. J was trimmed by 3 bases and V by 0 bases; bases with no gene match: 4. The CDR3 nucleotides read TGCGCCAGCAGCTTGGTAGCGGGAGCAGGCTACAATGAGCAGTTCTTC. Encoded protein: CASSLVAGAGYNEQFF.

The chain couples TRBV20-1 to TRBJ1-1, with D possibly matching TRBD1 (5 bases). This CDR3 is built from 13 residues. V lost 5 bases and J 2 bases, leaving 12 bases between the germline ends. In germline, CDR1 is DFQATT, CDR2 SNEGSKA (reference sequence). CDR3: CSAPRGGNTEAFF. The CDR3 bases are TGCAGTGCTCCCCGGGGGGGAAACACTGAAGCTTTCTTT.

The gene calls are TRBV7-8 and TRBJ2-1; TRBD1 aligns across 8 bases. The J segment lost 8 bases and the V segment lost 3 bases, leaving 12 bases of the junction unmatched. From germline, CDR1 is SGHVS and CDR2 FQNEAQ. The CDR3 length is 16 residues. The CDR3 DNA reads as TGTGCCAGCAGCTTTGGTGTTAGGACAGGGTGGCATGAGCAGTTCTTC. Protein: CASSFGVRTGWHEQFF.

In regard to this clonotype: The germline gene is not matched at one end of the junction; a read error may be the cause. CDR3 in DNA: TGTTCCAGCAGCACGCAACTTCGTACCCTTAGCACAGATACGCAGTATTTT. Protein sequence: CSSSTQLRTLSTDTQYF. The chain uses TRBV7-9 and TRBJ2-3; D is unclear. The CDR3 is made up of 17 amino acids. CDR1 is SEHNR and CDR2 is FQNEAQ in the germline V gene (reference sequence).

This clonotype was detected a few times. A junction end diverges from the germline sequence, so it may reflect a read error. The chain employs TRBV5-4 and TRBJ1-5, with a weak D call TRBD1 (5 bases). Germline V gene sequence: CDR1 SGHNT, CDR2 YYREEE (reference sequence). This CDR3 spans 14 amino acids. CDR3: CATSVGGGNQPQHF. In DNA, the CDR3 is TGTGCCACCAGCGTGGGAGGGGGCAATCAGCCCCAGCATTTT.

This clonotype has only a few counts. The chain links TRBV5-1 to TRBJ2-5; D perhaps matches TRBD1 (6 bases). V was shortened by 2 bases and J by 5 bases, with 13 bases between the two germline ends. The CDR3 spans 14 residues. Germline CDR1 reads SGHRS; CDR2 reads YFSETQ. CDR3 protein: CASSFQQGEETQYF. The CDR3 region has the DNA TGCGCCAGCAGCTTTCAACAGGGAGAGGAGACCCAGTACTTC.

The rearrangement links TRBV6-1 to TRBJ1-2, with D perhaps TRBD1 (6 bases). CDR3 length equals 15 residues. Germline loops: CDR1 MNHNS, CDR2 SASEGT. The germline V and J ends were trimmed by 1 base and 5 bases, with 14 bases remaining between them. Here the CDR3 reads CASSEGPAGVYGYTF. For the CDR3, the DNA is TGTGCCAGCAGTGAAGGGCCAGCAGGGGTGTATGGCTACACCTTC.

The chain joins TRBV7-8 to TRBJ2-3; 9 bases agree with TRBD1. With V trimmed by 2 bases and J by 5 bases, 5 bases remained unmatched. Germline lookup yields CDR1 SGHVS and CDR2 FQNEAQ. The length of the CDR3 is 15 residues. CDR3 protein: CASSLWDRDGDTQYF. DNA for the CDR3: TGTGCCAGCAGCTTATGGGACAGGGATGGAGATACGCAGTATTTT.

The chain uses TRBV20-1 and TRBJ2-5; no firm D call. CDR3 size: 14 residues. The V end was cut by 5 bases, the J end by 5 bases, with 18 bases between. CDR1 and CDR2 (germline): DFQATT, SNEGSKA (reference sequence). The CDR3 bases are TGCAGTGCTCGATCATCGCGTACGTGGGAGACCCAGTACTTC. Translated: CSARSSRTWETQYF.

This clonotype was seen many times. J is TRBJ2-4 and V is TRBV6-2 or TRBV6-3; D remains ambiguous. Germline-derived CDR1 and CDR2 are MNHEY and SVGEGT. V shed 6 bases and J shed 8 bases, with 11 bases lying between them. The CDR3 is 12 amino acids. The CDR3 region is CASSSRRDIQYF. CDR3 coding DNA: TGTGCCAGCAGCTCAAGACGTGACATTCAGTACTTC.

The V call is TRBV20-1, the J call TRBJ2-4; 9 nucleotides agree with TRBD1. CDR3 length: 14 amino acids. Germline CDR1 DFQATT, CDR2 SNEGSKA (reference sequence). V lost 5 bases to trimming and J lost 2 bases; unmatched junction nucleotides: 4. The CDR3 DNA sequence: TGCAGTGCTGGGGACAGGGTCTCCAAAAACATTCAGTACTTC. This gives the protein CSAGDRVSKNIQYF.

The chain links TRBV6-5 to TRBJ2-1; D gene uncertain. The CDR3 length is 14 residues. V was shortened by 2 bases and J by 5 bases, with 10 bases between the two germline ends. Germline V gene sequence: CDR1 MNHEY, CDR2 SVGAGI. CDR3 DNA sequence: TGTGCCAGCAGTTACCCGTACGGCCACAATGAGCAGTTCTTC. It specifies CASSYPYGHNEQFF.

The V call is TRBV12-3 or TRBV12-4, the J call TRBJ2-7; no definite D call. V was cut by 4 bases and J by 7 bases, with 8 bases left in between. CDR3 size: 11 residues. The chain's CDR3 is CASSSSWEQYF. CDR3 nucleotide sequence: TGTGCCAGCAGTTCCTCATGGGAGCAGTACTTC.

The chain's CDR3 is CSARDWREGDEQYF. In DNA, the CDR3 is TGCAGTGCTAGAGATTGGAGGGAGGGGGACGAGCAGTACTTC. The chain links TRBV20-1 to TRBJ2-7, with D perhaps matching TRBD2 (7 bases). Trimming cost V 0 bases and J 5 bases, with 14 bases left between them. Germline values: CDR1 DFQATT, CDR2 SNEGSKA (reference sequence). The CDR3 sequence is 14 residues long.

To note about this clonotype: One junction end does not reproduce the germline sequence, and a read error may be involved. The V and J genes are TRBV4-3 and TRBJ2-6; TRBD2 is a possible D gene (5 bases). Germline V gene lookup returns CDR1 LGHNA and CDR2 YSLEER. The CDR3 has 17 amino acids. For the CDR3, the DNA is TGCGCCGGCAGCCAAGATCCGGGGAACTCTGGGGCCAACGTCCTGACTTTC. This sequence encodes CAGSQDPGNSGANVLTF.